The 22 T cell receptor beta chains below come from one sample, sequenced in a study of blood T cell repertoires in COVID-19. Sequencing was performed with immunoSEQ multiplex PCR; in TCRdb, only in-frame clones are kept and a portion is missing. The sample lists around 200,000 clones, around 89% occurring once. Sequencing was carried out using PBMCs or T cells enriched from blood (not recorded which). These receptors were taken from a woman aged 25 to 45 who had recovered from COVID-19.

This clone was seen a few times. The gene calls are TRBV6-1 and TRBJ1-2; 7 bases line up with TRBD1. Germline-derived CDR1 and CDR2 are MNHNS and SASEGT. J lost 5 bases, V lost 1 base, and 10 bases had no gene match. The length of the CDR3 is 16 residues. The CDR3 DNA is TGTGCCAGCAGTGAAGGGATGGGGCAGGGGGGTTATGGCTACACCTTC. Encoded protein: CASSEGMGQGGYGYTF.

This chain links TRBV2 with TRBJ1-2; a possible D gene is TRBD1 (5 bases). The CDR3 has 13 amino acids. The V gene lost 7 bases and the J gene lost 12 bases, with 21 bases spanning the gap. Germline values: CDR1 SNHLY, CDR2 FYNNEI. The CDR3, as DNA: TGTGCCAGCAAAGAACAGGCCGTAAAGGGGAACACCTTC. Its translation: CASKEQAVKGNTF. The entire variable domain, with the rest obtained from reference TRBV2 and TRBJ1-2, is as follows: EPEVTQTPSHQVTQMGQEVILRCVPISNHLYFYWYRQILGQKVEFLVSFYNNEISEKSEIFDDQFSVERPDGSNFTLKIRSTKLEDSAMYFCASKEQAVKGNTFGSGTRLTVV.

This clone has only one observation. The V gene is TRBV4-2, the J gene TRBJ1-6; D uncertain. This CDR3 spans 15 amino acids. Trimming stripped 2 bases from V and 7 bases from J, with 12 bases between. The V gene's germline CDR1 is LGHNA and CDR2 YNFKEQ. This chain's CDR3 is CASSQFLQLNSPLHF. In nucleotides, the CDR3 is TGTGCCAGCAGCCAATTTCTACAGTTAAATTCACCCCTCCACTTT.

The chain's CDR3 is CASSQVPGDEQFF. The CDR3 bases are TGCGCCAGCAGCCAAGTACCAGGGGATGAGCAGTTCTTC. The chain has TRBV4-1 and TRBJ2-1; the D gene is possibly TRBD1 (6 bases). Germline-derived CDR1 and CDR2 are MGHRA and YSYEKL. The V end lost 1 base, the J end lost 8 bases, and 9 bases lay between the germline ends. The length of the CDR3 is 13 residues.

The CDR3 reads CASSLRGGNTGELFF. CDR3 in DNA: TGTGCCAGCAGCTTACGCGGGGGGAACACCGGGGAGCTGTTTTTT. The V call is TRBV11-2, the J call TRBJ2-2, with TRBD2 identical over 7 bases. CDR1 SGHAT and CDR2 FQNNGV come from the germline V gene. This CDR3 spans 15 amino acids. The V and J ends lost 2 bases and 1 base, in that order; junction bases with no gene match: 1.

The table lists this clone with a count of one. CDR3 protein: CASSRRGTDVYGYTF. Here the CDR3 DNA reads TGTGCCAGCAGCCGTCGCGGGACAGACGTCTATGGCTACACCTTC. The chain recombines TRBV3-1 (or the pseudogene TRBV3-2) with TRBJ1-2, with TRBD1 matching 7 bases. V shed 4 bases and J 4 bases; nucleotides not matched to a gene: 9. This CDR3 spans 15 amino acids. Germline loops: CDR1 LGHDT, CDR2 YNNKEL (reference sequence).

The chain has TRBV4-2 and TRBJ2-7; TRBD1 matches 11 bases. CDR1 LGHNA and CDR2 YNFKEQ come from the germline V gene. The V gene end was trimmed by 4 bases and the J gene end by 3 bases; junction bases not matched to a gene: 5. The CDR3 spans 15 residues. CDR3 DNA: TGTGCCAGCAGCCTATACGGGACAGGGGGCTACGAGCAGTACTTC. It is translated as CASSLYGTGGYEQYF.

The CDR3 protein is CASSSPTGAGNTIYF. In DNA form, the CDR3 reads TGTGCCAGCAGTTCCCCGACAGGGGCCGGAAACACCATATATTTT. This chain links TRBV6-5 with TRBJ1-3; 8 bases map to TRBD1. This CDR3 is built from 15 residues. V lost 4 bases and J lost 4; bases outside the gene matches: 6. Germline assignment: CDR1 MNHEY and CDR2 SVGAGI.

The rearrangement uses TRBV14 and TRBJ2-5, with D uncertain. The CDR3 runs 16 residues. Trimming left V 0 bases short and J 2 bases short, with 13 bases between. Looked up from germline, CDR1 is SGHDN and CDR2 is FVKESK. CDR3 in DNA: TGTGCCAGCAGCCAAGATATATTGCGGTCTCAAGAGACCCAGTACTTC. It specifies CASSQDILRSQETQYF.

V gene TRBV7-9 combines with J gene TRBJ2-7; TRBD1 agrees at 7 bases. The CDR3 loop spans 16 amino acids. Germline CDR1 SEHNR, CDR2 FQNEAQ (reference sequence). V lost 9 bases to trimming and J lost 0 bases; unmatched junction nucleotides: 14. The CDR3 spells CASESQVTGSSYEQYF. CDR3 sequence (DNA): TGTGCCAGTGAATCTCAAGTGACAGGGAGCTCCTACGAGCAGTACTTC.

The V and J genes are TRBV29-1 and TRBJ1-4; no definite D call. Germline-derived CDR1 and CDR2 are SQVTM and ANQGSEA. This CDR3 is built from 14 residues. V gave up 5 bases and J gave up 3 bases, with 13 bases separating them. The CDR3 protein is CSVRRMQANEKLFF. Written as DNA, the CDR3 is TGCAGCGTTAGACGGATGCAGGCTAATGAAAAACTGTTTTTT.

The rearrangement joins TRBV7-7 to TRBJ2-3; D uncertain. V lost 1 base and J 0 bases, leaving 8 bases between the germline ends. This CDR3 is built from 15 residues. Germline assignment: CDR1 SSHAT and CDR2 FNYEAQ (reference sequence). The chain's CDR3 is CASSLGARSTDTQYF. CDR3 bases: TGTGCCAGCAGCTTAGGAGCGAGGAGCACAGATACGCAGTATTTT.

The rearrangement uses TRBV12-3 or TRBV12-4 and TRBJ1-2; D is possibly TRBD1 (6 bases). This CDR3 has 13 residues. V was trimmed by 4 bases and J by 6 bases, leaving 12 bases between them. CDR3 DNA: TGTGCCAGCAGTTACGGGGGGCCGGATGGCTACACCTTC. Amino acid sequence: CASSYGGPDGYTF.

V and J are TRBV6-5 and TRBJ1-4; D may be TRBD1 (6 bases). V was cut by 4 bases and J by 8 bases, with 8 bases left in between. The CDR3 runs 12 residues. Germline values: CDR1 MNHEY, CDR2 SVGAGI. CDR3 sequence (DNA): TGTGCCAGCAGTTTAACAGGGGAAAAACTGTTTTTT. Its protein product is CASSLTGEKLFF.

The CDR3, as DNA: TGTGCCAGCAGCCCCTCGACAGGGGAGACCGGCTACACCTTC. This translates into CASSPSTGETGYTF. This chain connects TRBV4-2 to TRBJ1-2; 8 bases line up with TRBD1. J lost 8 bases, V lost 4 bases, and 9 bases had no gene match. The CDR3 covers 14 residues. In germline, CDR1 is LGHNA, CDR2 YNFKEQ.

This chain uses TRBV18 with TRBJ2-1, with 7 bases matching TRBD1. Unmatched junction bases numbered 3, after V lost 6 bases and J lost 4 bases. From germline, CDR1 is KGHSH and CDR2 LQKENI. The CDR3 has 13 residues. CDR3 nucleotides: TGTGCCAGCTCTTCGGACAGGTACAATGAGCAGTTCTTC. Translation gives CASSSDRYNEQFF.

V and J are TRBV15 and TRBJ1-5; tentatively, D is TRBD1 (6 bases). V dropped 3 bases and J dropped 6 bases, with 18 bases sitting between them. The germline gives CDR1 LNHNV, CDR2 YYDKDF (reference sequence). The CDR3 is 16 amino acids. CDR3: CATSSAGPRGIQPQHF. The CDR3 nucleotides read TGTGCCACCAGCAGTGCGGGTCCGAGGGGGATTCAGCCCCAGCATTTT.

The chain combines TRBV2 with TRBJ1-3; perhaps TRBD1 as D (6 bases). The germline V and J ends were trimmed by 3 bases and 1 base, with 16 bases remaining between them. Germline CDR1 is SNHLY and CDR2 is FYNNEI. This CDR3 is built from 17 residues. The CDR3 bases are TGTGCCAGCAGTGATGATAGGGGGAGGGGGTCTGGAAACACCATATATTTT. Protein sequence: CASSDDRGRGSGNTIYF.

About this clone itself: In the same sample, other DNA sequences code for this CDR3. The chain recombines TRBV7-9 with TRBJ2-2, with D perhaps matching TRBD2 (6 bases). The CDR3 runs to 15 residues. Germline V CDR1 and CDR2: SEHNR, FQNEAQ (reference sequence). V was trimmed by 4 bases and J by 0 bases, leaving 9 bases between them. CDR3 amino acids: CASSSTSPNTGELFF. In DNA, the CDR3 is TGTGCCAGCAGCTCAACTAGCCCGAACACCGGGGAGCTGTTTTTT.

The chain links TRBV19 to TRBJ2-1; 11 positions agree with TRBD2. After removal of 1 base from V and 7 bases from J, the junction contained 6 bases not matched to a gene. The CDR3 runs 16 residues. Germline V lookup: CDR1 LNHDA, CDR2 SQIVND (reference sequence). The CDR3 here is CASSIVPSGGWNEQFF. The CDR3 coding sequence is TGTGCCAGTAGTATAGTCCCTAGCGGGGGGTGGAATGAGCAGTTCTTC.

The rearrangement joins TRBV27 to TRBJ2-7, with 7 bases lining up with TRBD2. Germline CDR1 and CDR2: MNHEY and SMNVEV (reference sequence). The CDR3 length is 13 residues. With V trimmed by 5 bases and J by 2 bases, 3 bases remained unmatched. The DNA of the CDR3 is TGTGCCAGCAGTCCAGCGGGGACCTACGAGCAGTACTTC. Its protein is CASSPAGTYEQYF.

About this clone: This CDR3 is also generated by other DNA sequences in the sample. The genes are TRBV5-1 and TRBJ2-3; 8 bases map to TRBD2. Trimming took 2 bases from V and 4 from J; bases not matched to a gene: 3. The V gene's germline CDR1 is SGHRS and CDR2 YFSETQ. The CDR3 sequence is 14 residues long. The DNA of the CDR3 is TGCGCCAGCAGCTTAGGACTAGCAGCAGATACGCAGTATTTT. Amino acid sequence: CASSLGLAADTQYF.